These 24 T cell receptor beta chains share one sample of origin, sequenced in a study of shared T cell receptors in the human thymus. Sequenced by immunoSEQ multiplex PCR; TCRdb stores in-frame clones only, minus some. The table lists 550,000 to 800,000 clones, roughly 88% of them singletons. These same records also appear under a second study, on human thymus T cells.

Sequencing was performed on thymocytes. All receptors derive from a girl under three years old with a congenital heart defect.

The genes are TRBV9 and TRBJ1-1; 9 nucleotides align to TRBD1. V was pared by 4 bases and J by 5 bases, with 12 bases of the junction left unmatched. This CDR3 is 16 amino acids long. Germline-derived CDR1 and CDR2 are SGDLS and YYNGEE. The CDR3 bases are TGTGCCAGCAGCTCACGCCTCCGGGACAGGGAAACTGAAGCTTTCTTT. This translates into CASSSRLRDRETEAFF.

This rearrangement joins TRBV6-6 to TRBJ1-1, with D uncertain. The CDR3 runs 15 residues. Trimming took 2 bases from V and 1 from J, leaving 11 bases between them. The V gene's germline CDR1 is MNHNY and CDR2 SVGAGI (reference sequence). The CDR3 here is CASSYNRGRNTEAFF. CDR3 coding DNA: TGTGCCAGCAGTTACAATAGAGGCCGGAACACTGAAGCTTTCTTT.

A single count supports this clone. The rearrangement links TRBV13 to TRBJ1-2; 8 positions match TRBD1. Germline CDR1 and CDR2: PRHDT and FYEKMQ (reference sequence). CDR3 length: 17 residues. The V gene end was trimmed by 5 bases and the J gene end by 5 bases; junction bases not matched to a gene: 16. The CDR3 spells CASSPPGQGAAVYGYTF. Written as DNA, the CDR3 is TGTGCCAGCAGCCCGCCCGGGCAGGGGGCCGCCGTTTATGGCTACACCTTC.

The CDR3 DNA reads TGTGCCACCGTGGAGGGTCGGTCCTACAATGAGCAGTTCTTC. Protein sequence: CATVEGRSYNEQFF. The chain is built from TRBV6-1 and TRBJ2-1, with a possible D match to TRBD2 (6 bases). Germline V lookup: CDR1 MNHNS, CDR2 SASEGT. Trimming removed 10 bases from V and 1 base from J, with 14 bases in between. The CDR3 extends over 14 amino acids.

The chain links TRBV6-5 to TRBJ1-1, with D possibly matching TRBD1 (5 bases). Deletions cut 6 bases from V and 4 bases from J, with 18 bases between. Germline CDR1 reads MNHEY; CDR2 reads SVGAGI. This CDR3 comprises 15 residues. The CDR3 coding sequence is TGTGCCAGCAGCCTCCATCAGACAGCTTCCACTGAAGCTTTCTTT. Its protein product is CASSLHQTASTEAFF.

This chain connects TRBV7-9 to TRBJ1-6; 10 bases agree with TRBD1. This CDR3 comprises 14 residues. Germline CDR1 is SEHNR and CDR2 is FQNEAQ (reference sequence). The V gene end was trimmed by 5 bases and the J gene end by 10 bases; junction bases not matched to a gene: 5. CDR3 sequence: CASSPGQGGSPLHF. In DNA, the CDR3 is TGTGCCAGCAGCCCCGGACAGGGGGGATCACCCCTCCACTTT.

This clone has just one count. The J gene is TRBJ1-1, the V gene TRBV27; 10 bases align to TRBD1. The CDR3 has 13 amino acids. Trimming removed 10 bases from V and 5 bases from J; junction bases left unmatched: 7. The germline V gene encodes CDR1 MNHEY and CDR2 SMNVEV (reference sequence). The CDR3 reads CAIRTGGMTEAFF. The DNA for the CDR3 is TGTGCCATACGGACAGGGGGGATGACTGAAGCTTTCTTT.

This clone was picked up one time. The chain couples TRBV5-4 to TRBJ2-7; D gene unclear. Trimming left V 3 bases short and J 5 bases short, with 15 bases between. Germline loops: CDR1 SGHNT, CDR2 YYREEE (reference sequence). The CDR3 length is 14 residues. The CDR3: CASSYYELSHEQYF. The CDR3 DNA is TGTGCCAGCAGCTACTATGAACTCAGCCACGAGCAGTACTTC.

The rearrangement joins TRBV5-1 to TRBJ1-5; 7 nucleotides match TRBD1. The CDR3 runs 15 residues. V was clipped by 1 base and J by 3 bases; unmatched bases: 4. The germline gives CDR1 SGHRS, CDR2 YFSETQ. CDR3 loop: CASSLWDSINQPQHF. CDR3 DNA: TGCGCCAGCAGCTTGTGGGACAGTATCAATCAGCCCCAGCATTTT.

The gene calls are TRBV6-6 and TRBJ2-1; D gene uncertain. The CDR3 runs to 14 residues. Germline V gene lookup returns CDR1 MNHNY and CDR2 SVGAGI (reference sequence). With 2 bases removed from V and 10 bases from J, the gap between germline ends came to 15 bases. CDR3 residues: CASSYHKHFREQFF. CDR3 bases: TGTGCCAGCAGTTACCATAAACACTTCAGGGAGCAGTTCTTC.

The chain carries TRBV5-1 and TRBJ1-2, with D maybe TRBD1 (5 bases). The V and J ends lost 0 bases and 3 bases respectively, with 12 bases between them. This CDR3 has 15 residues. Germline CDR1 is SGHRS and CDR2 is YFSETQ. Written as DNA, the CDR3 is TGCGCCAGCAGCTTGGGGTGGGTAGGGGACTATGGCTACACCTTC. Its translation is CASSLGWVGDYGYTF.

The rearrangement links TRBV7-8 to TRBJ1-2; 7 bases match TRBD1. The germline CDR1 and CDR2 sequences are SGHVS and FQNEAQ. The CDR3 has 12 amino acids. V gave up 5 bases and J gave up 9 bases; unmatched junction bases: 6. CDR3 in DNA: TGTGCCAGCAGCACTGACAGGGATCGCTACACCTTC. Protein product: CASSTDRDRYTF.

V usage is TRBV7-9 and J usage is TRBJ2-1, with 9 nucleotides matching TRBD2. The CDR3 contains 18 residues. The junction had 15 bases not matched to a gene; V was cut back by 5 bases and J by 4 bases. Germline CDR1 is SEHNR and CDR2 is FQNEAQ (reference sequence). The CDR3 is CASSLRGPAGGTYNEQFF. In DNA, the CDR3 is TGTGCCAGCAGCCTGAGGGGCCCCGCGGGGGGGACTTACAATGAGCAGTTCTTC.

The chain employs TRBV7-2 and TRBJ2-1; 9 bases agree with TRBD2. Germline CDR1 and CDR2: SGHTA and FQGNSA. This CDR3 comprises 14 residues. Trimming at V came to 4 bases and at J to 8 bases, leaving 6 bases not matched to a gene. Written as DNA, the CDR3 is TGTGCCAGCAGCTCCAGCGGGGGGTTCGATGAGCAGTTCTTC. Amino acids: CASSSSGGFDEQFF.

This CDR3 reads CASSSIGSAEEKLFF. DNA for the CDR3: TGTGCCAGCAGCTCAATAGGGAGTGCGGAGGAAAAACTGTTTTTT. The chain couples TRBV11-2 to TRBJ1-4; the D is unclear. This CDR3 comprises 15 residues. Trimming took off 4 bases at V and 8 bases at J, with 17 bases between the two ends. Germline values: CDR1 SGHAT, CDR2 FQNNGV.

The chain recombines TRBV4-1 with TRBJ2-1; D possibly corresponds to TRBD1 (6 bases). Trimming pared 4 bases from V and 1 base from J, leaving 11 bases between. Germline V gene lookup returns CDR1 MGHRA and CDR2 YSYEKL. CDR3 length: 15 residues. This chain's CDR3 is CASSPYRDSYNEQFF. For the CDR3, the DNA is TGCGCCAGCAGCCCCTACAGGGATTCCTACAATGAGCAGTTCTTC.

This chain joins TRBV29-1 and TRBJ2-3, with TRBD1 matching over 11 bases. Germline CDR1 and CDR2: SQVTM and ANQGSEA. V lost 6 bases to trimming and J lost 4 bases; unmatched junction nucleotides: 3. This CDR3 comprises 13 residues. CDR3 region: CSVRTGGSDTQYF. In nucleotides, the CDR3 is TGCAGCGTCAGGACAGGGGGCTCAGATACGCAGTATTTT.

V usage is TRBV4-3 and J usage is TRBJ1-2; the D gene is possibly TRBD1 (6 bases). Per the germline V gene, CDR1 is LGHNA and CDR2 is YSLEER. Trimming took off 4 bases at V and 3 bases at J, with 18 bases between the two ends. CDR3 length: 16 residues. CDR3 nucleotides: TGCGCCAGCAGCCGGGGGACACAGGTTTTGCACTATGGCTACACCTTC. Protein: CASSRGTQVLHYGYTF.

Points on this clone: Other DNA sequences in the sample encode the same CDR3. This chain joins TRBV2 and TRBJ1-2; 7 bases line up with TRBD1. Trimming took 1 base from V and 4 from J; bases not matched to a gene: 0. This CDR3 region has 13 residues. Germline V gives CDR1 SNHLY, CDR2 FYNNEI. The CDR3 reads CASSEGQGYGYTF. In nucleotides, the CDR3 is TGTGCCAGCAGTGAAGGACAGGGCTATGGCTACACCTTC.

This clone came up a few times. The chain couples TRBV12-5 to TRBJ1-5; no clear D gene. The CDR3 totals 12 residues. Germline V gene data show CDR1 as LGHNT and CDR2 as FRNRAP. V was cut by 6 bases and J by 9 bases, with 12 bases left in between. CDR3 in DNA: TGTGCTAGTGGGACGGGGTTACGGCCCCAGCATTTT. It codes for CASGTGLRPQHF.

J is TRBJ2-3 and V is TRBV7-7; 9 bases fit TRBD1. Germline CDR1 is SSHAT and CDR2 is FNYEAQ (reference sequence). V dropped 5 bases and J dropped 1; count of bases not matched to a gene: 7. There are 16 residues in the CDR3. CDR3 protein: CASSPIGQGRTDTQYF. The CDR3 region has the DNA TGTGCCAGCAGCCCCATCGGACAGGGGCGCACAGATACGCAGTATTTT. The complete variable domain, with remaining parts taken from reference TRBV7-7 and TRBJ2-3, reads GAGVSQSPRYKVTKRGQDVTLRCDPISSHATLYWYQQALGQGPEFLTYFNYEAQPDKSGLPSDRFSAERPEGSISTLTIQRTEQRDSAMYRCASSPIGQGRTDTQYFGPGTRLTVL.

V gene TRBV5-5 combines with J gene TRBJ1-1, with D hard to call. Germline V lookup: CDR1 SGHKS, CDR2 YYEKEE (reference sequence). Trimming removed 1 base from V and 5 bases from J, with 9 bases in between. The CDR3 contains 13 residues. The CDR3 reads CASSLSGRTEAFF. DNA for the CDR3: TGTGCCAGCAGCTTGTCGGGTAGGACTGAAGCTTTCTTT.

This clone was observed once. The CDR3 loop reads CASRPDRGHYGYTF. CDR3 coding DNA: TGTGCCAGCAGACCCGACAGGGGGCATTATGGCTACACCTTC. V gene TRBV27 combines with J gene TRBJ1-2, with TRBD1 matching 10 bases. CDR3 size: 14 residues. The germline V gene has CDR1 MNHEY and CDR2 SMNVEV (reference sequence). With 6 bases clipped from V and 5 bases from J, the junction kept 6 bases outside the gene matches.

In this sample, this clone turned up once. Its ends do not fully match the called genes, so a read error is possible. The chain recombines TRBV7-3 with TRBJ1-1; a possible D gene is TRBD1 (6 bases). CDR1 and CDR2 from the germline V gene are SGHTA and FQGTGA. The CDR3 sequence is 15 residues long. The DNA for the CDR3 is TGTGCCAGCAGCCTAACCGGGACACCGAACACTGAAGCTTTCTTT. Translating gives CASSLTGTPNTEAFF.